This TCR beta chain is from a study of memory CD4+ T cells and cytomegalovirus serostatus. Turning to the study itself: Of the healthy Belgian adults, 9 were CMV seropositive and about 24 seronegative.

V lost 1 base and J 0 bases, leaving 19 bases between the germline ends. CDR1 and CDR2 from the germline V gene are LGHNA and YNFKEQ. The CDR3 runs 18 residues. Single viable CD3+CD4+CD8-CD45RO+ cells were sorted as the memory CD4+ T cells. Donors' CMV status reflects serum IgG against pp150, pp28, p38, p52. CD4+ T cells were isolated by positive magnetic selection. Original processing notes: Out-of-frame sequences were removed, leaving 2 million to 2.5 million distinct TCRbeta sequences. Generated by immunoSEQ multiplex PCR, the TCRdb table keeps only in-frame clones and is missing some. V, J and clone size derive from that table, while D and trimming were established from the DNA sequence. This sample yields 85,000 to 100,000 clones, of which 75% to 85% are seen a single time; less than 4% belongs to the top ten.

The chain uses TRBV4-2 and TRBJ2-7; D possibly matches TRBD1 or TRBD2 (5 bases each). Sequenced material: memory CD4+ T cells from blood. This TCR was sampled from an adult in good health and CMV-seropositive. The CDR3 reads CASSQGVSRGRSSYEQYF. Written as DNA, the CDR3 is TGTGCCAGCAGCCAAGGTGTGTCGAGGGGCAGGAGCTCCTACGAGCAGTACTTC.